This entry lists 22 T cell receptor beta chains sequenced from one sample in a study of Graves' ophthalmopathy and Graves' hyperthyroidism. TCR beta CDR3 regions were amplified from RNA transcripts. Following a first-round RT-PCR that used HTBI primers, a second-round multiplex PCR was carried out. TCRdb independently ran MiXCR on the multiplex PCR reads; one entry per CDR3 protein. The sample records 580,000 or so distinct CDR3 sequences, 35% to 40% being singletons. The sequencing input was peripheral blood or thyroid tissue (not recorded which). The receptors were sampled from an adult man with Graves' hyperthyroidism.

This clonotype was detected a few times. The V and J genes are TRBV5-1 and TRBJ2-7, with D tentatively TRBD1 or TRBD2 (5 bases each). CDR1 and CDR2 from the germline V gene are SGHRS and YFSETQ. V shed 0 bases and J shed 4 bases, with 14 bases lying between them. This CDR3 has 15 amino acids. The CDR3 here is CASSLGFEGPYEQYF. DNA of the CDR3: TGCGCCAGCAGCTTGGGATTTGAGGGGCCTTACGAGCAGTACTTC.

Many counts were recorded for this clonotype. The chain links TRBV24-1 to TRBJ2-5; D may be TRBD1 (6 bases). V shed 0 bases and J shed 0 bases, with 13 bases lying between them. There are 17 residues in the CDR3. The germline gives CDR1 KGHDR, CDR2 SFDVKD. CDR3 in DNA: TGTGCCACCAGTGATTTGCTTTGGGGGCGCTACCAAGAGACCCAGTACTTC. Translating gives CATSDLLWGRYQETQYF.

The CDR3 region is CATRWTGISGTEAFF. The CDR3 DNA reads TGTGCCACCAGATGGACAGGGATCTCGGGGACTGAAGCTTTCTTT. The chain carries TRBV2 and TRBJ1-1; 8 bases line up with TRBD1. Germline CDR1 and CDR2: SNHLY and FYNNEI. The J segment lost 5 bases and the V segment lost 10 bases, leaving 15 bases of the junction unmatched. There are 15 residues in the CDR3.

In regard to this clonotype: The junction departs from germline at one end; a sequencing error may be responsible. The chain uses TRBV11-1 and TRBJ2-2, with D tentatively TRBD1 (6 bases). The V gene's germline CDR1 is SGHAT and CDR2 FQDESV (reference sequence). The CDR3 length is 14 residues. The CDR3 loop is CASSATGLSGELFF. The CDR3 DNA follows: TGCGCCAGCAGCGCAACAGGGTTGTCCGGGGAGCTGTTTTTT.

Turning to this clonotype: Since the CDR3 does not end with the conserved phenylalanine or tryptophan, this likely comes from a read error. It is unclear where the CDR3 begins or ends on the DNA, so no DNA is shown, and the CDR3 is as TCRdb lists it. The gene calls are TRBV7-8 and TRBJ2-6; TRBD1 was called by the table and not checked on the DNA. Germline lookup yields CDR1 SGHVS and CDR2 FQNEAQ. The CDR3 numbers 12 amino acids, ends counted. CDR3 protein: CASSASGTGLNT.

This clonotype was seen more than once but under ten times. The chain has TRBV29-1 and TRBJ2-7; 7 bases align to TRBD1. CDR1 SQVTM and CDR2 ANQGSEA come from the germline V gene. This CDR3 contains 13 residues. The CDR3 spells CSAEGARSYEQYF. The CDR3 coding sequence is TGCAGTGCTGAGGGGGCACGGTCCTACGAGCAGTACTTC.

The rearrangement joins TRBV7-9 to TRBJ1-1; 9 nucleotides agree with TRBD1. The CDR3 consists of 14 residues. Trimming cost V 1 base and J 11 bases; bases outside gene matches: 8. CDR1 is SEHNR, CDR2 FQNEAQ, per germline (reference sequence). In DNA form, the CDR3 reads TGTGCCAGCAGCTTAGGGGGGACAGGGAGGTTGGCTTTCTTT. Amino acid sequence: CASSLGGTGRLAFF. The whole variable domain, remainder taken from reference TRBV7-9 and TRBJ1-1, is DTGVSQNPRHKITKRGQNVTFRCDPISEHNRLYWYRQTLGQGPEFLTYFQNEAQLEKSRLLSDRFSAERPKGSFSTLEIQRTEQGDSAMYLCASSLGGTGRLAFFGQGTRLTVV.

Note on this clonotype: This may come from a read error, since a much larger clone is one base off. The V call is TRBV12-3 or TRBV12-4, the J call TRBJ1-2; maybe TRBD1 (6 bases). Trimming left V 5 bases short and J 6 bases short, with 19 bases between. The CDR3 covers 15 residues. This CDR3 is CASSEGQRAFDGYTF. CDR3 DNA sequence: TGTGCCAGCAGTGAAGGACAGAGGGCCTTTGATGGCTACACCTTC.

Turning to this clonotype: Germline is not matched at one junction end, which may reflect a read error. The chain joins TRBV5-1 to TRBJ1-2; 8 bases map to TRBD1. The CDR3 sequence is 14 residues long. Germline V gene lookup returns CDR1 SGHRS and CDR2 YFSETQ. DNA of the CDR3: TGTGCCAGCAGCTTGGTGACAGGGGAATATGGCTACACCTTC. This encodes CASSLVTGEYGYTF.

The chain joins TRBV29-1 to TRBJ2-1; 9 bases are a match to TRBD2. The CDR3 is made up of 14 amino acids. The ends lost 4 bases at V and 6 bases at J; junction bases unmatched: 7. CDR1 is SQVTM and CDR2 is ANQGSEA in the germline V gene. The CDR3 DNA reads TGCAGCGTTGCGCGGGAGGGTGCCTGCAATGAGCAGTTCTTC. It yields the protein CSVAREGACNEQFF.

This clonotype has ten or more counts. The rearrangement joins TRBV12-3 or TRBV12-4 to TRBJ2-2; the D gene is possibly TRBD1 (5 bases). The length of the CDR3 is 15 residues. The V gene lost 1 base and the J gene lost 4 bases, with 10 bases spanning the gap. Written as DNA, the CDR3 is TGTGCCAGCAGTTTAGGGGGCAAGGGCACCGGGGAGCTGTTTTTT. It encodes CASSLGGKGTGELFF.

This clonotype appeared a few times. This rearrangement joins TRBV2 to TRBJ1-5, with 7 bases lining up with TRBD1. Unmatched junction bases numbered 11, after V lost 5 bases and J lost 7 bases. Germline CDR1 SNHLY, CDR2 FYNNEI. This CDR3 is 15 amino acids long. CDR3 residues: CASSFGAGGDQPQHF. In nucleotides, the CDR3 is TGTGCCAGCAGTTTCGGAGCAGGGGGGGACCAGCCCCAGCATTTT.

To note about this clonotype: This CDR3 fails to terminate in the conserved phenylalanine or tryptophan, so it likely reflects a read error. The DNA is omitted, as the CDR3 cannot be located on it reliably, and the CDR3 follows TCRdb's listing. The V gene is TRBV20-1, the J gene TRBJ2-7; the table assigns TRBD2, which was not confirmed against the DNA. Germline lookup yields CDR1 DFQATT and CDR2 SNEGSKA (reference sequence). The CDR3 is 8 residues long, counting both termini. CDR3 sequence reads: CSARGGTS.

To note about this clonotype: This may be a read error: a much more frequent sequence differs by one nucleotide. The chain is built from TRBV12-3 or TRBV12-4 and TRBJ2-7; D possibly corresponds to TRBD2 (5 bases). The CDR3 has 14 amino acids. The V end was cut by 8 bases, the J end by 5 bases, with 19 bases between. The CDR3 here is CASPAAEGDHEQYF. CDR3 sequence (DNA): TGTGCCAGCCCGGCCGCCGAGGGCGACCACGAGCAGTACTTC.

This chain connects TRBV24-1 to TRBJ2-3; 8 bases are shared with TRBD2. Germline V CDR1 and CDR2: KGHDR, SFDVKD. Germline trimming cut 4 bases from V and 6 bases from J; bases unmatched to any gene: 8. The CDR3 covers 15 residues. CDR3 sequence: CATSDLSGSGDTQYF. In DNA, the CDR3 is TGTGCCACCAGTGACCTCAGCGGGAGCGGCGATACGCAGTATTTT.

This chain uses TRBV6-6 with TRBJ1-1; TRBD1 matches 10 bases. The germline V gene has CDR1 MNHNY and CDR2 SVGAGI (reference sequence). The CDR3 runs to 16 residues. V shed 2 bases and J 4 bases; nucleotides not matched to a gene: 7. This CDR3 reads CASSYLTGGVGTEAFF. In nucleotides, the CDR3 is TGTGCCAGCAGTTACCTGACAGGGGGCGTCGGCACTGAAGCTTTCTTT.

The genes are TRBV24-1 and TRBJ2-2; 7 nucleotides align to TRBD2. Germline assignment: CDR1 KGHDR and CDR2 SFDVKD. After removal of 10 bases from V and 1 base from J, the junction contained 8 bases not matched to a gene. The CDR3 length is 15 residues. CDR3 sequence reads: CATRASGGNTGELFF. DNA for the CDR3: TGTGCCACAAGAGCCTCGGGGGGGAACACCGGGGAGCTGTTTTTT.

This rearrangement joins TRBV10-3 to TRBJ1-5; D not certain. Per the germline V gene, CDR1 is ENHRY and CDR2 is SYGVKD. The CDR3 length is 17 residues. V lost 0 bases, J lost 0 bases, and 12 bases lay in between. The CDR3 region is CAISESGRNYSNQPQHF. The CDR3 DNA is TGTGCCATCAGTGAGTCTGGACGGAACTATAGCAATCAGCCCCAGCATTTT.

For this clonotype: A much larger clonotype is one base distant, so this may be a read error. The gene calls are TRBV20-1 and TRBJ1-1, with unresolved D. V lost 0 bases, J lost 0 bases, and 11 bases lay in between. The CDR3 has 15 amino acids. The germline gives CDR1 DFQATT, CDR2 SNEGSKA (reference sequence). The CDR3 sequence: CSARDSLNMNTEAFF. For the CDR3, the DNA is TGCAGTGCTAGAGACAGCCTTAACATGAACACTGAAGCTTTCTTT.

As regards this clonotype: The junction departs from germline at one end; a sequencing error may be responsible. The CDR3 bases are TGTGCCAGCAGCTTCGGACTTTCCTGCGAGCAGTACTTC. Translated, it gives CASSFGLSCEQYF. This chain joins TRBV6-2 or TRBV6-3 and TRBJ2-7; TRBD2 is a possible D gene (5 bases). CDR1 and CDR2 from the germline V gene are MNHEY and SVGEGT. The CDR3 has 13 residues.

With respect to this clonotype: This sequence may be a read error, since a much larger clone differs from it by one base. The chain is built from TRBV7-2 and TRBJ1-3; D is perhaps TRBD1 (6 bases). Per germline, CDR1 SGHTA and CDR2 FQGNSA. The CDR3 consists of 14 residues. DNA of the CDR3: TGTGCCAGCAGCGTGGGACACTCTGGAAACACCGTATATTTT. Encoded protein: CASSVGHSGNTVYF.

This clonotype was observed a few times. The rearrangement links TRBV5-1 to TRBJ1-3, with D possibly being TRBD1 (6 bases). This CDR3 has 14 amino acids. From germline, CDR1 is SGHRS and CDR2 YFSETQ. V lost 5 bases and J 0 bases, leaving 9 bases between the germline ends. CDR3 sequence reads: CASRTGSSGNTIYF. In DNA, the CDR3 is TGCGCCAGCAGGACAGGAAGCTCTGGAAACACCATATATTTT.